This entry lists 29 T cell receptor beta chains sequenced from one sample in a study of blood T cell repertoires in COVID-19. Profiled with immunoSEQ multiplex PCR; TCRdb holds only in-frame clones, not every one. The table has tens of thousands of clones, roughly four fifths seen once. The source material was peripheral blood. The receptors shown here come from a woman in her 70s with acute or convalescent COVID-19.

This clone was seen a handful of times. This rearrangement joins TRBV14 to TRBJ1-4, with TRBD1 matching over 8 bases. From germline, CDR1 is SGHDN and CDR2 FVKESK. V lost 3 bases, J lost 8 bases, and 11 bases stayed unmatched. This CDR3 has 16 amino acids. CDR3 nucleotides: TGTGCCAGCAGCCAGGTGCAGGGGGCAATTCGGGAAAAACTGTTTTTT. Translated: CASSQVQGAIREKLFF.

The rearrangement links TRBV28 to TRBJ1-6; D gene uncertain. The germline gives CDR1 MDHEN, CDR2 SYDVKM. V was clipped by 3 bases and J by 1 base, with 7 bases between them. The CDR3 sequence is 15 residues long. In DNA, the CDR3 is TGTGCCAGCAGTTTGCCACGGTCCTATAATTCACCCCTCCACTTT. Protein sequence: CASSLPRSYNSPLHF.

This chain's CDR3 is CASSVEPGQGTQYF. The CDR3 DNA reads as TGTGCCAGCAGCGTAGAACCAGGTCAGGGTACGCAGTATTTT. The chain joins TRBV9 to TRBJ2-3; D is possibly TRBD1 (5 bases). This CDR3 comprises 14 residues. Germline V lookup: CDR1 SGDLS, CDR2 YYNGEE. V lost 0 bases and J lost 8, with 13 bases in between.

This chain joins TRBV2 and TRBJ2-1; TRBD2 agrees at 11 bases. Trimming cost V 7 bases and J 3 bases; bases outside gene matches: 11. Germline loops: CDR1 SNHLY, CDR2 FYNNEI. The CDR3 runs to 17 residues. CDR3 amino acids: CASKPTGTSGNYNEQFF. CDR3 coding DNA: TGTGCCAGCAAGCCAACCGGGACTAGCGGAAACTACAATGAGCAGTTCTTC.

The CDR3 here is CASSSGSSGTQYF. The CDR3 DNA sequence: TGTGCCAGCAGCTCCGGGTCGAGTGGGACCCAGTACTTC. The genes are TRBV7-3 and TRBJ2-5; the D is unclear. The CDR3 is 13 amino acids. Germline V CDR1 and CDR2: SGHTA, FQGTGA. Trimming cost V 4 bases and J 7 bases, with 13 bases left between them.

This clone was observed at least ten times. The gene calls are TRBV4-1 and TRBJ1-6; D is perhaps TRBD1 (5 bases). Germline V gene lookup returns CDR1 MGHRA and CDR2 YSYEKL. CDR3 length equals 21 residues. The ends were cut back, 4 bases at V and 5 bases at J, with 30 bases in the middle. DNA of the CDR3: TGCGCCAGCAGCCCCGACATGGGCGGGGGAGATTTGCGGGGCGATAATTCACCCCTCCACTTT. Protein: CASSPDMGGGDLRGDNSPLHF.

The gene calls are TRBV29-1 and TRBJ1-1; 7 bases are shared with TRBD1. CDR3 size: 13 residues. J gave up 0 bases and V 6 bases, and 4 bases lay outside the gene matches. Germline values: CDR1 SQVTM, CDR2 ANQGSEA. CDR3 in DNA: TGCAGCGTGAAACAGGGGCTGAACACTGAAGCTTTCTTT. Its protein is CSVKQGLNTEAFF.

The chain recombines TRBV10-3 with TRBJ1-5, with D perhaps TRBD1 (6 bases). Trimming removed 0 bases at V and 7 bases at J, with 16 bases between. Germline V gene data show CDR1 as ENHRY and CDR2 as SYGVKD. The CDR3 loop spans 16 amino acids. This CDR3 is CAISESAPGVIQPQHF. DNA for the CDR3: TGTGCCATCAGTGAGTCGGCACCAGGGGTGATACAGCCCCAGCATTTT.

This rearrangement joins TRBV27 to TRBJ2-1; 7 nucleotides match TRBD2. V shed 5 bases, J shed 0 bases, and the junction held 7 bases outside the gene matches. The CDR3 covers 16 residues. The germline CDR1 and CDR2 sequences are MNHEY and SMNVEV (reference sequence). In DNA, the CDR3 is TGTGCCAGCAGTACGTCTAGCGGTAGCTCCTACAATGAGCAGTTCTTC. It encodes CASSTSSGSSYNEQFF.

The J gene is TRBJ1-1, the V gene TRBV6-4, with 7 bases aligning to TRBD1. J lost 4 bases, V lost 0 bases, and 5 bases had no gene match. This CDR3 has 15 amino acids. Germline CDR1 and CDR2: MRHNA and SNTAGT. The CDR3 bases are TGTGCCAGCAGTGACTCAGGGGGCGCATCCACTGAAGCTTTCTTT. It is translated as CASSDSGGASTEAFF.

Concerning this clone: One end of the junction is discordant with germline, which a read error may explain. V gene TRBV6-1 combines with J gene TRBJ2-6; 9 bases fit TRBD1. The CDR3 has 17 residues. Germline V gene sequence: CDR1 MNHNS, CDR2 SASEGT. CDR3 nucleotide sequence: TGTGCCAGCAGTCAAGCCGACAGGGGGTCTGGGGCCAACGTCCTGACTTTC. Its protein product is CASSQADRGSGANVLTF.

The V gene is TRBV5-1, the J gene TRBJ2-2; D might be TRBD1 (6 bases). CDR3 size: 14 residues. Germline loops: CDR1 SGHRS, CDR2 YFSETQ. V was cut by 4 bases and J by 4 bases, with 11 bases left in between. The CDR3 here is CASSIGQSTGELFF. Here the CDR3 DNA reads TGCGCCAGCAGCATAGGACAGAGCACCGGGGAGCTGTTTTTT.

The rearrangement joins TRBV6-6 to TRBJ2-7; 8 nucleotides line up with TRBD2. Germline V gene lookup returns CDR1 MNHNY and CDR2 SVGAGI (reference sequence). V shed 0 bases and J 4 bases; nucleotides not matched to a gene: 5. The CDR3 has 15 residues. CDR3 bases: TGTGCCAGCAGTTACTCGATGACTAGCGCATACGAGCAGTACTTC. This translates into CASSYSMTSAYEQYF.

This rearrangement joins TRBV7-6 to TRBJ2-3, with 7 bases aligning to TRBD2. The CDR3 is 16 residues long. Unmatched junction bases numbered 10, after V lost 2 bases and J lost 5 bases. Germline CDR1 and CDR2: SGHVS and FNYEAQ. The CDR3 protein is CASSLFGGSGGDTQYF. The CDR3 DNA sequence: TGTGCCAGCAGCTTATTCGGTGGGTCGGGGGGAGATACGCAGTATTTT.

The chain is built from TRBV5-1 and TRBJ2-2, with 9 positions matching TRBD1. Germline assignment: CDR1 SGHRS and CDR2 YFSETQ. The V and J ends lost 2 bases and 2 bases, in that order; junction bases with no gene match: 4. The CDR3 is 16 residues long. This chain's CDR3 is CASSFDRGGNTGELFF. CDR3 coding DNA: TGCGCCAGCAGCTTCGACAGGGGGGGTAACACCGGGGAGCTGTTTTTT.

This rearrangement joins TRBV7-2 to TRBJ2-5; D might be TRBD1 (6 bases). Germline CDR1 reads SGHTA; CDR2 reads FQGNSA. The CDR3 has 15 residues. The V and J ends lost 1 base and 5 bases respectively, with 14 bases between them. The CDR3 DNA follows: TGTGCCAGCAGCTTAGACAGGGATCGGGGTGAGACCCAGTACTTC. Translating gives CASSLDRDRGETQYF.

This clone was observed a few times. Here the CDR3 reads CASSYSSGNQPQHF. The CDR3, as DNA: TGTGCCAGCAGTTACTCGTCAGGGAATCAGCCCCAGCATTTT. The chain couples TRBV6-6 to TRBJ1-5, with D possibly matching TRBD1 (5 bases). Germline V CDR1 and CDR2: MNHNY, SVGAGI (reference sequence). The ends were cut back, 0 bases at V and 4 bases at J, with 7 bases in the middle. The CDR3 is 14 residues long.

The chain combines TRBV4-3 with TRBJ1-4; TRBD1 aligns across 9 bases. The J segment lost 6 bases and the V segment lost 1 base, leaving 0 bases of the junction unmatched. This CDR3 is built from 14 residues. Germline V gene sequence: CDR1 LGHNA, CDR2 YSLEER. In DNA, the CDR3 is TGCGCCAGCAGCCAAGGGACAGGGGATGAAAAACTGTTTTTT. This codes for CASSQGTGDEKLFF.

The chain couples TRBV6-2 or TRBV6-3 to TRBJ2-3; TRBD2 aligns across 7 bases. Germline V gene data show CDR1 as MNHEY and CDR2 as SVGEGT. The ends lost 4 bases at V and 2 bases at J; junction bases unmatched: 9. The CDR3 contains 16 residues. CDR3 protein: CASSSLGGAITDTQYF. The CDR3 region has the DNA TGTGCCAGCAGTTCTCTGGGAGGGGCAATCACAGATACGCAGTATTTT.

V gene TRBV18 combines with J gene TRBJ2-1, with 10 bases matching TRBD2. CDR3 length: 14 amino acids. The germline V gene has CDR1 KGHSH and CDR2 LQKENI. V trimming: 3 bases; J trimming: 8 bases; junction bases outside the gene matches: 4. This chain's CDR3 is CASSPLAGVDEQFF. CDR3 in DNA: TGTGCCAGCTCACCCCTAGCGGGAGTAGATGAGCAGTTCTTC.

The table lists this clone with a few counts. The chain employs TRBV7-2 and TRBJ1-2; no definite D call. Trimming took 4 bases from V and 8 from J, leaving 26 bases between them. The germline V gene has CDR1 SGHTA and CDR2 FQGNSA. CDR3 length equals 17 residues. DNA for the CDR3: TGTGCCAGCAGCTCAGATATCCCCGGATCCTCCTCGGGAGGCTACACCTTC. Its protein is CASSSDIPGSSSGGYTF.

J is TRBJ2-3 and V is TRBV30; 7 nucleotides align to TRBD2. The CDR3 contains 16 residues. Losses at the gene ends were 4 bases for V and 8 bases for J; bases not matched to a gene: 18. Germline V CDR1 and CDR2: GTSNPN, SVGIG (reference sequence). CDR3 sequence reads: CAWTHLGGSRGGTQYF. CDR3 nucleotide sequence: TGTGCCTGGACCCACCTCGGGGGGTCGCGTGGGGGTACGCAGTATTTT. The full variable domain, in which reference TRBV30 and TRBJ2-3 provide the parts outside the CDR3, is SQTIHQWPATLVQPVGSPLSLECTVEGTSNPNLYWYRQAAGRGLQLLFYSVGIGQISSEVPQNLSASRPQDRQFILSSKKLLLSDSGFYLCAWTHLGGSRGGTQYFGPGTRLTVL.

The genes are TRBV18 and TRBJ2-7; 8 bases fit TRBD2. The CDR3 contains 17 residues. Trimming removed 4 bases from V and 4 bases from J; junction bases left unmatched: 15. CDR1 is KGHSH, CDR2 LQKENI, per germline. The CDR3 sequence is CASSRTLAALKQYEQYF. CDR3 nucleotide sequence: TGTGCCAGCTCACGCACACTAGCGGCGTTAAAACAGTACGAGCAGTACTTC.

This clone turned up a few times. The chain is built from TRBV9 and TRBJ1-6, with a weak D call TRBD1 (5 bases). The V end lost 6 bases, the J end lost 9 bases, and 16 bases lay between the germline ends. CDR1 and CDR2 (germline): SGDLS, YYNGEE. This CDR3 contains 14 residues. CDR3: CASTVGTSGSPLHF. CDR3 DNA sequence: TGTGCCAGCACCGTCGGGACTTCGGGTTCACCCCTCCACTTT.

This sequence joins TRBV6-4 and TRBJ2-2; D gene ambiguous. This CDR3 spans 13 amino acids. The V and J ends lost 8 bases and 4 bases respectively, with 11 bases between them. Germline V CDR1 and CDR2: MRHNA, SNTAGT. CDR3 bases: TGTGCCAGCTCTATAACCTCCACCGGGGAGCTGTTTTTT. This encodes CASSITSTGELFF.

CDR3 coding DNA: TGTGCCAGCAGCACAGGGACAGCGGGCGGGGAGCTGTTTTTT. As protein: CASSTGTAGGELFF. The chain carries TRBV7-3 and TRBJ2-2, with D tentatively TRBD1 (7 bases). Trimming shortened V by 5 bases and J by 7 bases, and 14 bases separated the two germline ends. Germline values: CDR1 SGHTA, CDR2 FQGTGA. This CDR3 spans 14 amino acids.

This chain links TRBV6-5 with TRBJ1-6; D not certain. This CDR3 is 14 amino acids long. Trimming removed 4 bases at V and 7 bases at J, with 11 bases between. Germline V gene data show CDR1 as MNHEY and CDR2 as SVGAGI. CDR3 protein: CASSFGLSNSPLHF. CDR3 nucleotides: TGTGCCAGCAGTTTCGGACTGTCGAATTCACCCCTCCACTTT.

This clone was seen only once. The rearrangement joins TRBV7-3 to TRBJ2-2; D is uncertain. Trimming removed 1 base at V and 3 bases at J, with 15 bases between. Per the germline V gene, CDR1 is SGHTA and CDR2 is FQGTGA. The CDR3 is 17 residues long. DNA of the CDR3: TGTGCCAGCAGCTTAATGTCCCGGGTTGTGGACACCGGGGAGCTGTTTTTT. Translated, it gives CASSLMSRVVDTGELFF.

The chain uses TRBV2 and TRBJ2-2; 8 bases are a match to TRBD1. The V gene end was trimmed by 6 bases and the J gene end by 7 bases; junction bases not matched to a gene: 7. Germline V CDR1 and CDR2: SNHLY, FYNNEI. The CDR3 extends over 14 amino acids. CDR3 in DNA: TGTGCCAGCAGGGCAGGGGGCCGGAGCGGGGAGCTGTTTTTT. Amino acids: CASRAGGRSGELFF.